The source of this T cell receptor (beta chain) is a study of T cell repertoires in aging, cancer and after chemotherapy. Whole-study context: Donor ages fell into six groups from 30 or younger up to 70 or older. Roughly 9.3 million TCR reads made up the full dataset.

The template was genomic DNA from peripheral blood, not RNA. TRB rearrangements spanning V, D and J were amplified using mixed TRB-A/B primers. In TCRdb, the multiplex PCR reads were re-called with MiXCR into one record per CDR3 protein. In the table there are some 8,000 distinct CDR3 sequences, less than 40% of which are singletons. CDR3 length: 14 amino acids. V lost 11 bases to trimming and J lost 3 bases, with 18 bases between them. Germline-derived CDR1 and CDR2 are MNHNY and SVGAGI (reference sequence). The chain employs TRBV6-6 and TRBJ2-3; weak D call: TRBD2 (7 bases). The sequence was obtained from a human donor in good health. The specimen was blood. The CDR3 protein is CAVRTGRGTDTQYF. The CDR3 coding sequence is TGTGCCGTCCGCACAGGGCGGGGGACAGATACGCAGTATTTT.